The rows below give T cell receptor beta chains drawn from one sample of a study of T cell responses to AZD1222 COVID-19 vaccine. Generated by immunoSEQ multiplex PCR, the TCRdb table keeps only in-frame clones and is missing some. This table has about 140,000 clones, about 89% appearing once. This specimen was peripheral blood, taken 28 days after the second dose of the MenACWY control vaccine. The receptors here all came from an adult who received the MenACWY meningococcal vaccine as a control. Both conserved end residues are part of each CDR3. Fields, in order: J gene, V gene, clone size, D gene, CDR3 DNA, CDR3 protein. The D gene is left open where the match is weak. Clone size, where shown, is once, few, many, or a class for clones that have expanded.

TRBJ1-1	TRBV6-5	-	-	TGTGCCAGCAGACCCCGGGGAGGGCACACTGAAGCTTTCTTT	CASRPRGGHTEAFF
TRBJ1-5	TRBV5-5	-	-	TGTGCCAGCAGCTTGAGGAACGGACTCGGCAATCAGCCCCAGCATTTT	CASSLRNGLGNQPQHF
TRBJ1-3	TRBV6-5	-	TRBD1	TGTGCCAGCAGCCGACAGGGGCCAGCTGGAAACACCATATATTTT	CASSRQGPAGNTIYF
TRBJ1-5	TRBV25-1	-	TRBD1	TGTGCCAGCACTGGACAGGGGGCGCATCAGGACAATCAGCCCCAGCATTTT	CASTGQGAHQDNQPQHF
TRBJ2-7	TRBV11-2	-	TRBD1	TGTGCCAGCAGCCGGACAGGGGGGGATTACGAGCAGTACTTC	CASSRTGGDYEQYF
TRBJ1-2	TRBV11-2	-	-	TGTGCCAGCAGCTTAAGTTGGGGACTCTATGGCTACACCTTC	CASSLSWGLYGYTF
TRBJ2-4	TRBV6-4	-	-	TGTGCCAGCAGTGCGGGGGCGCGAAACATTCAGTACTTC	CASSAGARNIQYF
TRBJ1-4	TRBV3-1/TRBV3-2	-	-	TGTGCCAGCAGCCAAGTGAGGGCCTCTAATGAAAAACTGTTTTTT	CASSQVRASNEKLFF
TRBJ2-5	TRBV13	-	-	TGTGCCAGCAGCTCCCCCGGGACCGAAGAGACCCAGTACTTC	CASSSPGTEETQYF
TRBJ2-5	TRBV30	-	-	TGTGCCTGGAGTGTGGTTCAAGAGACCCAGTACTTC	CAWSVVQETQYF
TRBJ1-4	TRBV7-9	few	-	TGTGCCAGCAGCTTTCGGCTGGGGGCGGATGAAAAACTGTTTTTT	CASSFRLGADEKLFF